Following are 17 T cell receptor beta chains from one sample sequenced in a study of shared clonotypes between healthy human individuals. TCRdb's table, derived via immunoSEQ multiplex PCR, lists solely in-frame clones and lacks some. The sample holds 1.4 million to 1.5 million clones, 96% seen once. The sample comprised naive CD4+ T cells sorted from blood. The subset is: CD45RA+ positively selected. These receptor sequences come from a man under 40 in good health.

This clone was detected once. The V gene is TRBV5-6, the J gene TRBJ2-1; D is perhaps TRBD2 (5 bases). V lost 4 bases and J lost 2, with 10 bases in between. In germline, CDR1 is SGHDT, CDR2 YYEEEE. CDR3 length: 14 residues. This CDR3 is CASSPGLAYNEQFF. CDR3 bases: TGTGCCAGCAGCCCGGGATTAGCCTACAATGAGCAGTTCTTC.

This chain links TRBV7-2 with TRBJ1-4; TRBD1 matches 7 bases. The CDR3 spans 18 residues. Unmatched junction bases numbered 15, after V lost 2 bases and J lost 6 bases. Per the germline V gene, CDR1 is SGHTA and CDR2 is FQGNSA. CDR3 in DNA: TGTGCCAGCAGCTTATATCGGACAGGCGCCGTATCCCATGAAAAACTGTTTTTT. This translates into CASSLYRTGAVSHEKLFF.

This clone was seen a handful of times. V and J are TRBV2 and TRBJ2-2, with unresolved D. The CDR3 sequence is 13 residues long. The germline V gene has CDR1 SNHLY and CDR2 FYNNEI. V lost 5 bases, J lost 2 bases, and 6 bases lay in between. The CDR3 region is CASSYVNTGELFF. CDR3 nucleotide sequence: TGTGCCAGCAGTTACGTAAACACCGGGGAGCTGTTTTTT.

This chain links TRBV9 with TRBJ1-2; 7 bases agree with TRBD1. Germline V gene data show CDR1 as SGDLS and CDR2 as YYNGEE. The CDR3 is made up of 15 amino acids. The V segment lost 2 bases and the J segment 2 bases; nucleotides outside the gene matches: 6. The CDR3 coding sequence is TGTGCCAGCAGCGTTGCCGGGACAGTAAACTATGGCTACACCTTC. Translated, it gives CASSVAGTVNYGYTF.

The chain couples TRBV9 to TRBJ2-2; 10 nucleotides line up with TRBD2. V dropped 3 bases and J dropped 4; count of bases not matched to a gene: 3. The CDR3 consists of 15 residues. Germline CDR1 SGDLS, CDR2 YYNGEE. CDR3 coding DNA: TGTGCCAGCAGCGCAGCGGGAGGGGGCACCGGGGAGCTGTTTTTT. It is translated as CASSAAGGGTGELFF.

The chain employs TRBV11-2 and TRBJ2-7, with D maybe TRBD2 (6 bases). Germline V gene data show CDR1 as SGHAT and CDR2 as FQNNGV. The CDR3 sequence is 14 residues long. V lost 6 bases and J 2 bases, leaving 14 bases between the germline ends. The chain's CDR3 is CASRKTSPPYEQYF. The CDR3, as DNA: TGTGCCAGCAGAAAGACTAGTCCGCCCTACGAGCAGTACTTC. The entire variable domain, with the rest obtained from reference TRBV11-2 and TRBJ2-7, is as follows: EAGVAQSPRYKIIEKRQSVAFWCNPISGHATLYWYQQILGQGPKLLIQFQNNGVVDDSQLPKDRFSAERLKGVDSTLKIQPAKLEDSAVYLCASRKTSPPYEQYFGPGTRLTVT.

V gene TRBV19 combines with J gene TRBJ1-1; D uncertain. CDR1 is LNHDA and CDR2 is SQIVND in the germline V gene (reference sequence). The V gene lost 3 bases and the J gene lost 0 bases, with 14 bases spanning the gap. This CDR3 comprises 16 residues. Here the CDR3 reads CASSIEGTRMNTEAFF. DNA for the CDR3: TGTGCCAGTAGTATTGAAGGCACCAGAATGAACACTGAAGCTTTCTTT.

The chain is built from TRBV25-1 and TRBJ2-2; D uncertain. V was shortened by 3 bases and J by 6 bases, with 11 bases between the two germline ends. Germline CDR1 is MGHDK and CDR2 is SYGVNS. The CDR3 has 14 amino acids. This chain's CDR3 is CASSDSPRAGELFF. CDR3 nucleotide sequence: TGTGCCAGCAGTGATTCTCCCCGTGCCGGGGAGCTGTTTTTT. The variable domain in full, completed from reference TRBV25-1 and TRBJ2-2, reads EADIYQTPRYLVIGTGKKITLECSQTMGHDKMYWYQQDPGMELHLIHYSYGVNSTEKGDLSSESTVSRIRTEHFPLTLESARPSHTSQYLCASSDSPRAGELFFGEGSRLTVL.

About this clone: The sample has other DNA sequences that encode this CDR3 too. CDR3 loop: CASSSRGGNTEAFF. CDR3 nucleotides: TGTGCCAGCAGTTCCCGGGGGGGGAACACTGAAGCTTTCTTT. The V call is TRBV28, the J call TRBJ1-1; possibly TRBD1 for D (5 bases). The germline CDR1 and CDR2 sequences are MDHEN and SYDVKM. The CDR3 consists of 14 residues. Trimming shortened V by 4 bases and J by 1 base, and 10 bases separated the two germline ends. Variable domain in full (rest from reference TRBV28 and TRBJ1-1): DVKVTQSSRYLVKRTGEKVFLECVQDMDHENMFWYRQDPGLGLRLIYFSYDVKMKEKGDIPEGYSVSREKKERFSLILESASTNQTSMYLCASSSRGGNTEAFFGQGTRLTVV.

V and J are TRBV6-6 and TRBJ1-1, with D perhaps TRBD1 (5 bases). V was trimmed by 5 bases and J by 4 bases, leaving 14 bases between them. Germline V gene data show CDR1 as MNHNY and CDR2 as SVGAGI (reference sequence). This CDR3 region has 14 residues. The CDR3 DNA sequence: TGTGCCAGCAGTAGGCCCGGTGGGGGCACTGAAGCTTTCTTT. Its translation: CASSRPGGGTEAFF.

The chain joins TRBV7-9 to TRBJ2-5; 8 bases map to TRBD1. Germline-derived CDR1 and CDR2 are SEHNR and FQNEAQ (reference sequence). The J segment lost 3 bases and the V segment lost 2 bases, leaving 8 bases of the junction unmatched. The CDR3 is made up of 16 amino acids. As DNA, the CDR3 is TGTGCCAGCAGCTTATTCGGCAGGGGGCAGAAAGAGACCCAGTACTTC. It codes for CASSLFGRGQKETQYF.

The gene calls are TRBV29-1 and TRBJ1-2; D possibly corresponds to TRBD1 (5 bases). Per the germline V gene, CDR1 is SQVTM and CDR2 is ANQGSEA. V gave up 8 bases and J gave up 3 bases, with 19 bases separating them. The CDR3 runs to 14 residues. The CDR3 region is CSTGGSADDYGYTF. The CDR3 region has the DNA TGCAGCACCGGGGGGTCGGCAGATGACTATGGCTACACCTTC.

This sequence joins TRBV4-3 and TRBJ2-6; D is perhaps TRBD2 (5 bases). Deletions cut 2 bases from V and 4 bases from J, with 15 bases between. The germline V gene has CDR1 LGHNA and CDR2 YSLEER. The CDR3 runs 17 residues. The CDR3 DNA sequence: TGCGCCAGCAGCCAACGCCCCTGGGGAGAAGGGGCCAACGTCCTGACTTTC. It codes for CASSQRPWGEGANVLTF.

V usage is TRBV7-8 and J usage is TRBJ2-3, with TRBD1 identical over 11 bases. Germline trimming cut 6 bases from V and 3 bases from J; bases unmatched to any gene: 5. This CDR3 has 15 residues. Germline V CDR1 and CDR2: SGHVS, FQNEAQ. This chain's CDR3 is CASSRDRGFTDTQYF. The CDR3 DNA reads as TGTGCCAGCAGTCGGGACAGGGGGTTTACAGATACGCAGTATTTT.

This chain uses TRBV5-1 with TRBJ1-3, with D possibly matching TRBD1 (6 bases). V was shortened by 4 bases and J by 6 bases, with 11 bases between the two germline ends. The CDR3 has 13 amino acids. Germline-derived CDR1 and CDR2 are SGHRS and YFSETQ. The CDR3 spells CASSPGQLNTIYF. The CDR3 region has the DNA TGCGCCAGCAGCCCCGGACAGCTAAACACCATATATTTT.

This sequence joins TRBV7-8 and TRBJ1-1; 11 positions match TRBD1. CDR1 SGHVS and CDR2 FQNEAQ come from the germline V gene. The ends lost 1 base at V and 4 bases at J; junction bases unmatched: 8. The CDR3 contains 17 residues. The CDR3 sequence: CASSLVGQGAKSTEAFF. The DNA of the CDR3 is TGTGCCAGCAGCTTAGTTGGACAGGGGGCGAAGAGCACTGAAGCTTTCTTT.

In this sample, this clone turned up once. DNA for the CDR3: TGTGCCAGCCGATCGGGGCCCGGGAACATTCAGTACTTC. It is translated as CASRSGPGNIQYF. This chain connects TRBV2 to TRBJ2-4, with D perhaps given as TRBD1 or TRBD2 (5 bases each). The germline gives CDR1 SNHLY, CDR2 FYNNEI. CDR3 length: 13 residues. Trimming left V 8 bases short and J 7 bases short, with 15 bases between.